This T cell receptor beta chain appears in the sequencing data of a study of T-cell reconstitution after alpha-beta-depleted transplantation in children. Preparation of the TCRbeta library used unique molecular identifiers. MiXCR was run by TCRdb on the PCR reads, yielding one entry per CDR3 protein. The sample has almost 400,000 distinct CDR3 sequences; just over 20% are singletons. Trimming left V 2 bases short and J 2 bases short, with 10 bases between. CDR3 length: 15 amino acids. Germline V gives CDR1 SEHNR, CDR2 FQNEAQ (reference sequence). The starting material was PBMCs from the stem cell graft donor, obtained from the stem cell graft. The chain recombines TRBV7-9 with TRBJ2-1; a possible D gene is TRBD2 (5 bases). The TCR was taken from a human donor who donated a stem cell graft to a child with acute myeloid leukemia. CDR3 sequence: CASSLRLAPYNEQFF. As DNA, the CDR3 is TGTGCCAGCAGCTTACGGCTAGCCCCCTACAATGAGCAGTTCTTC.